This entry features one T cell receptor (beta chain) sequence. Antigen unknown. From germline, CDR1 is SNHLY and CDR2 FYNNEI. The V end lost 7 bases, the J end lost 3 bases, and 18 bases lay between the germline ends. CDR3 length equals 15 residues. Produced via immunoSEQ multiplex PCR; TCRdb's table is partial and in-frame only. The sample shows 75,000 to 100,000 clones, more than 85% of them seen only once. This sample is drawn from a study of T cell responses to AZD1222 COVID-19 vaccine. Overall study: Pooling covered second doses at about 4 or about 12 weeks.

Findings of the study overall: Donors were mostly white British, more females; clonal diversity possibly underestimated. With dominance at 160-218 and 743-854, vaccine-associated CD4 TCRs spanned spike. Compared with day 0, the breadth and depth of the Spike-specific TCR repertoire rose significantly after two doses of AZD1222.

The source of this sequence is an adult in good health. Material: peripheral blood, obtained on day 0 of AZD1222 vaccination. The rearrangement uses TRBV2 and TRBJ1-2, with D maybe TRBD1 (5 bases). The CDR3 is CASTPHEGRDYGYTF. The CDR3, as DNA: TGTGCCAGCACCCCTCACGAGGGGCGCGACTATGGCTACACCTTC.